This T cell receptor beta chain was profiled in a study of vaccination and CD4 T cells after COVID-19. At the Johns Hopkins FTIC core, DNA taken from cultured CD4+ T cells was sequenced by way of the Oncomine TCR Beta short-read assay. Using its own MiXCR run on the PCR reads, TCRdb lists one record per CDR3 protein. The data contain 10,000 or so distinct CDR3 sequences, approximately 62% of them singletons. V lost 8 bases, J lost 0 bases, and 11 bases lay in between. The CDR3 is 14 residues long. Per germline, CDR1 LNHDA and CDR2 SQIVND (reference sequence). The sample's treatment: roughly 11-day PBMC culture with coronavirus spike peptide pools or control peptides (ViraFEST assay). Samples of CD4+ T cells were obtained from the unexposed donor before the COVID-19 pandemic (2011-2018). A word on this clonotype: Its specificity is not known.

V is TRBV19 and J is TRBJ1-5, with D perhaps matching TRBD1 (5 bases). This TCR was recovered from a human donor in good health. Sequenced material: CD4+ T cells from blood, cultured in vitro. CDR3 DNA: TGTGCCAGTCAACTGGGGGATAGCAATCAGCCCCAGCATTTT. This codes for CASQLGDSNQPQHF.